The 14 T cell receptor beta chains in this list originate from one sample, sequenced in a study of cytomegalovirus exposure and HLA in healthy donors. The PCR employed 60 Vbeta primers together with 13 Jbeta primers. The assay was immunoSEQ multiplex PCR, and TCRdb's table has in-frame clones only and misses some. The table has some 180,000 clones, 75% to 90% seen once. Material: PBMCs. All receptors derive from a girl between 5 and 17 years old in good health and CMV-seropositive.

The rearrangement joins TRBV7-2 to TRBJ2-7, with D hard to call. The CDR3 contains 13 residues. Per germline, CDR1 SGHTA and CDR2 FQGNSA. V was pared by 1 base and J by 3 bases, with 7 bases between. The CDR3 protein is CASSLVSGYEQYF. CDR3 in DNA: TGTGCCAGCAGCTTAGTATCCGGCTACGAGCAGTACTTC.

The J gene is TRBJ2-1, the V gene TRBV7-8; TRBD2 agrees at 7 bases. CDR1 is SGHVS, CDR2 FQNEAQ, per germline. V lost 4 bases, J lost 5 bases, and 8 bases stayed unmatched. The length of the CDR3 is 15 residues. In DNA, the CDR3 is TGTGCCAGCAGCTCCTTAGGGAGGGCCCACAATGAGCAGTTCTTC. Its translation is CASSSLGRAHNEQFF. Supplemented by reference TRBV7-8 and TRBJ2-1, the full variable domain reads GAGVSQSPRYKVAKRGQDVALRCDPISGHVSLFWYQQALGQGPEFLTYFQNEAQLDKSGLPSDRFFAERPEGSVSTLKIQRTQQEDSAVYLCASSSLGRAHNEQFFGPGTRLTVL.

The chain combines TRBV6-6 with TRBJ2-7; tentative D call: TRBD1 (6 bases). The CDR3 sequence is 13 residues long. V was shortened by 8 bases and J by 4 bases, with 15 bases between the two germline ends. The germline V gene has CDR1 MNHNY and CDR2 SVGAGI (reference sequence). The CDR3 region is CASQRDISYEQYF. CDR3 sequence (DNA): TGTGCCAGCCAACGGGACATCTCTTACGAGCAGTACTTC.

This rearrangement joins TRBV6-5 to TRBJ2-1, with D tentatively TRBD1 (5 bases). Germline V gene lookup returns CDR1 MNHEY and CDR2 SVGAGI. Deletions cut 5 bases from V and 8 bases from J, with 10 bases between. The CDR3 length is 12 residues. The CDR3 reads CASSRARDEQFF. In nucleotides, the CDR3 is TGTGCCAGCAGTCGCGCCAGGGATGAGCAGTTCTTC.

V gene TRBV4-2 combines with J gene TRBJ2-2; 9 bases agree with TRBD1. The V gene's germline CDR1 is LGHNA and CDR2 YNFKEQ. The CDR3 has 15 amino acids. With V trimmed by 6 bases and J by 5 bases, 7 bases remained unmatched. The CDR3 protein is CASRQTQGATGELFF. CDR3 DNA: TGTGCCAGCAGGCAAACACAGGGGGCGACCGGGGAGCTGTTTTTT.

The chain joins TRBV28 to TRBJ1-1, with 10 positions matching TRBD1. The CDR3 contains 15 residues. Germline V CDR1 and CDR2: MDHEN, SYDVKM. Losses at the gene ends were 2 bases for V and 4 bases for J; bases not matched to a gene: 4. In nucleotides, the CDR3 is TGTGCCAGCAGTTTAAGGACAGGGGGTTTCACTGAAGCTTTCTTT. Its translation: CASSLRTGGFTEAFF.

The rearrangement uses TRBV7-9 and TRBJ1-5, with a possible D match to TRBD1 (6 bases). Trimming removed 6 bases at V and 5 bases at J, with 11 bases between. CDR3 length: 13 residues. The V gene's germline CDR1 is SEHNR and CDR2 FQNEAQ (reference sequence). This CDR3 is CASRGHSDQPQHF. The CDR3 DNA follows: TGTGCCAGCAGGGGACATTCCGATCAGCCCCAGCATTTT.

The chain joins TRBV7-6 to TRBJ2-3; the match to TRBD1 covers 9 bases. V shed 5 bases, J shed 5 bases, and the junction held 5 bases outside the gene matches. The germline gives CDR1 SGHVS, CDR2 FNYEAQ. This CDR3 region has 14 residues. CDR3 DNA: TGTGCCAGCAGCCGAGGACAGGGGCAAGATACGCAGTATTTT. Its protein product is CASSRGQGQDTQYF.

The chain couples TRBV29-1 to TRBJ1-6, with TRBD1 as a possible D gene (5 bases). The CDR3 loop spans 13 amino acids. The V gene lost 4 bases and the J gene lost 4 bases, with 8 bases spanning the gap. Germline lookup yields CDR1 SQVTM and CDR2 ANQGSEA. CDR3: CSVVGQYNSPLHF. CDR3 coding DNA: TGCAGCGTTGTGGGGCAGTATAATTCACCCCTCCACTTT. The whole variable domain, remainder taken from reference TRBV29-1 and TRBJ1-6, is SAVISQKPSRDICQRGTSLTIQCQVDSQVTMMFWYRQQPGQSLTLIATANQGSEATYESGFVIDKFPISRPNLTFSTLTVSNMSPEDSSIYLCSVVGQYNSPLHFGNGTRLTVT.

This rearrangement joins TRBV7-9 to TRBJ2-7; D might be TRBD2 (5 bases). The CDR3 is made up of 18 amino acids. Trimming took 3 bases from V and 2 from J, leaving 23 bases between them. Germline V CDR1 and CDR2: SEHNR, FQNEAQ (reference sequence). The DNA for the CDR3 is TGTGCCAGCAGCTTTCCCCCGAGGGTCAGGACCCAAACCTACGAGCAGTACTTC. As protein: CASSFPPRVRTQTYEQYF.

This chain connects TRBV18 to TRBJ2-2, with 10 bases lining up with TRBD2. The CDR3 contains 15 residues. Trimming removed 7 bases from V and 4 bases from J; junction bases left unmatched: 6. CDR1 KGHSH and CDR2 LQKENI come from the germline V gene. The CDR3 protein is CASYPSGRATGELFF. The CDR3 coding sequence is TGTGCCAGCTACCCGAGCGGGAGGGCCACCGGGGAGCTGTTTTTT.

This clone appeared a few times. The chain combines TRBV6-5 with TRBJ1-1; D is unresolved. CDR1 and CDR2 from the germline V gene are MNHEY and SVGAGI. V lost 8 bases and J 1 base, leaving 14 bases between the germline ends. This CDR3 region has 14 residues. The CDR3 DNA is TGTGCCAGCGGAGCAGGAGGTTGGAACACTGAAGCTTTCTTT. It is translated as CASGAGGWNTEAFF.

Here the CDR3 reads CATSLSDSYNEQFF. The CDR3 nucleotides are TGTGCCACCTCTTTGAGTGACTCCTACAATGAGCAGTTCTTC. The chain combines TRBV15 with TRBJ2-1; D remains unclear. Germline V gene lookup returns CDR1 LNHNV and CDR2 YYDKDF (reference sequence). CDR3 size: 14 residues. Trimming shortened V by 8 bases and J by 0 bases, and 11 bases separated the two germline ends.

In DNA form, the CDR3 reads TGTGCCAGCAGTGGACAGGGCTTCTATGGCTACACCTTC. This gives the protein CASSGQGFYGYTF. This chain uses TRBV28 with TRBJ1-2; 8 nucleotides line up with TRBD1. Germline CDR1 and CDR2: MDHEN and SYDVKM. Trimming removed 5 bases from V and 4 bases from J; junction bases left unmatched: 3. This CDR3 has 13 residues.